This TCR beta chain stems from a study of chemoradiotherapy in HPV16-positive cancers. Study results and limitations: Candidate HPV-specific clones and E7-related TCR motifs grew in tumor during treatment.

As for this clone: The antigen is not known.

Assay: immunoSEQ multiplex PCR; the TCRdb copy retains only in-frame clones and omits some. The sample includes about 1,100 clones, approximately 84% of them seen just once. Deletions cut 5 bases from V and 2 bases from J, with 9 bases between. This CDR3 is 13 amino acids long. Germline CDR1 reads MNHNY; CDR2 reads SVGAGI (reference sequence). Repertoires were sampled repeatedly during chemoradiotherapy. The chain is built from TRBV6-6 and TRBJ1-1; tentative D call: TRBD1 (6 bases). The sequence was collected from a human donor with HPV-associated anogenital cancer. This material consisted of tumor tissue, taken from a patient who underwent chemoradiotherapy. The CDR3 spells CASSRTVNTEAFF. In DNA form, the CDR3 reads TGTGCCAGCAGTAGGACAGTTAACACTGAAGCTTTCTTT.